The next 16 T cell receptor beta chains were all read from a single sample in a study of shared clonotypes between healthy human individuals. Only in-frame clones appear in the TCRdb table, and some are missing; sequencing was by immunoSEQ multiplex PCR. The sample holds over a million clones, around 95% seen once. Input material: naive CD4+ T cells sorted from blood. Subset of the sample: CD45RA+ positively selected. The receptors shown here come from a man between 25 and 39 years old in good health.

The rearrangement joins TRBV4-2 to TRBJ2-2; a weak D match, TRBD2 (5 bases). V lost 0 bases and J lost 0, with 14 bases in between. This CDR3 region has 18 residues. Looked up from germline, CDR1 is LGHNA and CDR2 is YNFKEQ. CDR3: CASSQDSASGANTGELFF. DNA of the CDR3: TGTGCCAGCAGCCAAGATTCGGCCTCCGGGGCGAACACCGGGGAGCTGTTTTTT.

Only one count was recorded for this clone. This sequence joins TRBV5-6 and TRBJ2-7; D may be TRBD1 or TRBD2 (5 bases each). Germline-derived CDR1 and CDR2 are SGHDT and YYEEEE. Trimming removed 0 bases from V and 4 bases from J, with 20 bases in between. The CDR3 is 17 residues long. The CDR3: CASSLDFGRGAGYEQYF. In DNA, the CDR3 is TGTGCCAGCAGCTTGGACTTCGGCAGAGGGGCGGGTTACGAGCAGTACTTC. Combining the CDR3 with reference TRBV5-6 and TRBJ2-7 gives the whole variable domain DAGVTQSPTHLIKTRGQQVTLRCSPKSGHDTVSWYQQALGQGPQFIFQYYEEEERQRGNFPDRFSGHQFPNYSSELNVNALLLGDSALYLCASSLDFGRGAGYEQYFGPGTRLTVT.

Turning to this clone: Other nucleotide sequences in the sample specify the same CDR3. The chain has TRBV11-2 and TRBJ2-5, with D perhaps matching TRBD1 or TRBD2 (5 bases each). The CDR3 consists of 15 residues. Germline V gene data show CDR1 as SGHAT and CDR2 as FQNNGV. V was pared by 1 base and J by 5 bases, with 14 bases between. The CDR3 sequence is CASSLGLRGVETQYF. CDR3 bases: TGTGCCAGCAGCTTAGGCTTGAGAGGGGTCGAGACCCAGTACTTC.

The chain is built from TRBV19 and TRBJ2-1, with D unresolved. The length of the CDR3 is 16 residues. The ends were cut back, 4 bases at V and 2 bases at J, with 15 bases in the middle. Germline assignment: CDR1 LNHDA and CDR2 SQIVND (reference sequence). CDR3 loop: CASSRTQTFPYNEQFF. The CDR3 bases are TGTGCCAGTAGTAGGACGCAGACCTTCCCCTACAATGAGCAGTTCTTC. Together with reference TRBV19 and TRBJ2-1, the CDR3 gives the full variable domain: DGGITQSPKYLFRKEGQNVTLSCEQNLNHDAMYWYRQDPGQGLRLIYYSQIVNDFQKGDIAEGYSVSREKKESFPLTVTSAQKNPTAFYLCASSRTQTFPYNEQFFGPGTRLTVL.

The chain recombines TRBV29-1 with TRBJ1-1; TRBD1 matches at 7 bases. The CDR3 runs 14 residues. The germline CDR1 and CDR2 sequences are SQVTM and ANQGSEA. The trim removed 3 bases at V and 2 bases at J, leaving 6 bases unmatched. The CDR3 DNA follows: TGCAGCGTTGACGTGACAGGGATTAACACTGAAGCTTTCTTT. It translates to CSVDVTGINTEAFF.

The J gene is TRBJ2-5, the V gene TRBV29-1; D remains ambiguous. The CDR3 is made up of 12 amino acids. The germline V gene encodes CDR1 SQVTM and CDR2 ANQGSEA. Between the trimmed V and J ends, which lost 4 bases and 1 base, there was a span of 7 bases. CDR3 protein: CSVGHIQETQYF. CDR3 coding DNA: TGCAGCGTTGGACATATCCAAGAGACCCAGTACTTC.

This chain links TRBV5-1 with TRBJ1-2; 7 nucleotides align to TRBD1. Germline V gene lookup returns CDR1 SGHRS and CDR2 YFSETQ. V shed 0 bases, J shed 0 bases, and the junction held 5 bases outside the gene matches. The CDR3 extends over 16 amino acids. CDR3 region: CASSLALGTANYGYTF. In nucleotides, the CDR3 is TGCGCCAGCAGCTTGGCCCTAGGGACAGCTAACTATGGCTACACCTTC.

The chain employs TRBV5-1 and TRBJ2-1; tentative D call: TRBD1 (6 bases). The CDR3 runs 13 residues. The V and J ends lost 3 bases and 9 bases respectively, with 13 bases between them. Per the germline V gene, CDR1 is SGHRS and CDR2 is YFSETQ. The CDR3 protein is CASSWGRGSEQFF. The DNA for the CDR3 is TGCGCCAGCAGCTGGGGCAGGGGTTCTGAGCAGTTCTTC.

The V call is TRBV5-6, the J call TRBJ1-5; D not resolved. The CDR3 has 16 residues. The ends were cut back, 1 base at V and 0 bases at J, with 11 bases in the middle. Germline V gene sequence: CDR1 SGHDT, CDR2 YYEEEE. The CDR3 protein is CASSLWEPYSNQPQHF. The CDR3 DNA follows: TGTGCCAGCAGCTTGTGGGAGCCTTATAGCAATCAGCCCCAGCATTTT.

This rearrangement joins TRBV5-1 to TRBJ1-4; 9 nucleotides match TRBD1. Germline CDR1 and CDR2: SGHRS and YFSETQ. The CDR3 sequence is 14 residues long. J lost 2 bases, V lost 4 bases, and 0 bases had no gene match. The CDR3 here is CASSGQGTNEKLFF. The DNA of the CDR3 is TGCGCCAGCAGCGGACAGGGGACTAATGAAAAACTGTTTTTT.

This clone is a singleton in its sample. This chain connects TRBV13 to TRBJ2-7; 11 bases fit TRBD2. Trimming at V came to 2 bases and at J to 5 bases, leaving 11 bases not matched to a gene. The CDR3 length is 17 residues. The germline V gene has CDR1 PRHDT and CDR2 FYEKMQ (reference sequence). The CDR3 sequence is CASSLPPLAGVGDEQYF. As DNA, the CDR3 is TGTGCCAGCAGCTTACCGCCACTAGCGGGAGTGGGCGACGAGCAGTACTTC.

The chain uses TRBV14 and TRBJ2-7; D call uncertain. V lost 0 bases, J lost 3 bases, and 6 bases lay in between. Germline loops: CDR1 SGHDN, CDR2 FVKESK. The CDR3 has 13 amino acids. CDR3 in DNA: TGTGCCAGCAGCCAAGATCTTGACTACGAGCAGTACTTC. Protein sequence: CASSQDLDYEQYF. Variable domain in full (rest from reference TRBV14 and TRBJ2-7): EAGVTQFPSHSVIEKGQTVTLRCDPISGHDNLYWYRRVMGKEIKFLLHFVKESKQDESGMPNNRFLAERTGGTYSTLKVQPAELEDSGVYFCASSQDLDYEQYFGPGTRLTVT.

The J gene is TRBJ1-4, the V gene TRBV9; 11 bases match TRBD1. The germline V gene has CDR1 SGDLS and CDR2 YYNGEE. Trimming removed 2 bases from V and 7 bases from J; junction bases left unmatched: 4. The CDR3 is made up of 15 amino acids. Here the CDR3 DNA reads TGTGCCAGCAGCGTGACCGGGACAGGGGGTGAAAAACTGTTTTTT. Its translation is CASSVTGTGGEKLFF. Filled out from reference TRBV9 and TRBJ1-4, the complete variable domain reads DSGVTQTPKHLITATGQRVTLRCSPRSGDLSVYWYQQSLDQGLQFLIQYYNGEERAKGNILERFSAQQFPDLHSELNLSSLELGDSALYFCASSVTGTGGEKLFFGSGTQLSVL.

The chain has TRBV28 and TRBJ2-7; D possibly uses TRBD1 or TRBD2 (7 bases each). This CDR3 is 17 amino acids long. The V gene lost 5 bases and the J gene lost 0 bases, with 20 bases spanning the gap. The germline V gene has CDR1 MDHEN and CDR2 SYDVKM. The CDR3 DNA is TGTGCCAGCAGTAGGACTAGGCTCCGGGACAGCTCCTACGAGCAGTACTTC. Protein product: CASSRTRLRDSSYEQYF.

V gene TRBV30 combines with J gene TRBJ2-7; the D gene is possibly TRBD2 (6 bases). Trimming removed 0 bases from V and 4 bases from J, with 16 bases in between. Germline lookup yields CDR1 GTSNPN and CDR2 SVGIG (reference sequence). CDR3 length equals 15 residues. The CDR3 reads CAWSVGRPSAYEQYF. As DNA, the CDR3 is TGTGCCTGGAGTGTAGGAAGGCCTAGCGCTTACGAGCAGTACTTC.

Points on this clone: Within the sample, other DNA sequences also encode this same CDR3. The chain combines TRBV28 with TRBJ2-7; D gene unclear. With 1 base removed from V and 2 bases from J, the gap between germline ends came to 6 bases. CDR3 length equals 13 residues. Germline CDR1 and CDR2: MDHEN and SYDVKM. The CDR3 DNA is TGTGCCAGCAGTTTATCCCCGACCTACGAGCAGTACTTC. This gives the protein CASSLSPTYEQYF.